The present T cell receptor (beta chain) was sequenced within a study of T cell responses to AZD1222 COVID-19 vaccine. This clone came up a few times. Its antigen remains unknown. Repertoires were generated with immunoSEQ multiplex PCR, while TCRdb's copy carries only in-frame clones and drops some. The sample holds some 49,000 clones, about 83% seen once. Study findings and constraints: An increase in Spike-specific TCR breadth and depth was observed after two AZD1222 doses. Clonal diversity was possibly underestimated, and white British individuals and females predominated among donors. Repertoire sampling occurred only after the peak T cell response. Within unmutated variant regions lay the reported targets of nearly half of spike-specific TCRs.

The ends were cut back, 3 bases at V and 5 bases at J, with 13 bases in the middle. The CDR3 length is 14 residues. Per the germline V gene, CDR1 is KGHSH and CDR2 is LQKENI. The chain recombines TRBV18 with TRBJ1-1; no definite D call. The source was peripheral blood, collected on day 0 of AZD1222 vaccination. The clonotype originates from an adult in good health. The CDR3 coding sequence is TGTGCCAGCTCACCGACACGGTCAATGACTGAAGCTTTCTTT. This gives the protein CASSPTRSMTEAFF. Full variable domain (remainder filled in from reference TRBV18 and TRBJ1-1): NAGVMQNPRHLVRRRGQEARLRCSPMKGHSHVYWYRQLPEEGLKFMVYLQKENIIDESGMPKERFSAEFPKEGPSILRIQQVVRGDSAAYFCASSPTRSMTEAFFGQGTRLTVV.